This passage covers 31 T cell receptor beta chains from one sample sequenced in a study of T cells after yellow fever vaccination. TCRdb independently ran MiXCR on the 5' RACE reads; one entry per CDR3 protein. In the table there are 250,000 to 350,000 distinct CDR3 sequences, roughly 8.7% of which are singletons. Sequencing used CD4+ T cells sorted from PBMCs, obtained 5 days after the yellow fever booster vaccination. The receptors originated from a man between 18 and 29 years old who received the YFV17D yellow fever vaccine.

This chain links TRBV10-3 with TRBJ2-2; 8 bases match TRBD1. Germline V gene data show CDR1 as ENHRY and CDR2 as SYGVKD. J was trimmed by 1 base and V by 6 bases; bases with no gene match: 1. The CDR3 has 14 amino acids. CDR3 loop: CAISGQGNTGELFF. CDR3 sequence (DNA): TGTGCCATCAGCGGACAGGGGAACACCGGGGAGCTGTTTTTT.

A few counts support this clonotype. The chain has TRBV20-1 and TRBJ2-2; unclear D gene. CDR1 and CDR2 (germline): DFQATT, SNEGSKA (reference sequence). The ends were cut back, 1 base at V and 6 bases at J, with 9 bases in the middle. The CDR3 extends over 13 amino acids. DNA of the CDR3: TGCAGTGCTAGAGTAATGGCGTCCGGGGAGCTGTTTTTT. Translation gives CSARVMASGELFF.

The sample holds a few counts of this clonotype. CDR3 in amino acids: CASSLDTLGTEAFF. The CDR3 region has the DNA TGTGCCAGCAGCCTGGACACCTTGGGGACTGAAGCTTTCTTT. The rearrangement uses TRBV12-3 or TRBV12-4 and TRBJ1-1, with a tentative D call TRBD1 (5 bases). Trimming shortened V by 6 bases and J by 5 bases, and 16 bases separated the two germline ends. The CDR3 spans 14 residues.

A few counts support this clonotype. The CDR3: CASRKTGGSRYEQYF. CDR3 coding DNA: TGTGCCAGCAGGAAGACAGGGGGCTCGCGATACGAGCAGTACTTC. The V call is TRBV27, the J call TRBJ2-7, with 10 bases lining up with TRBD1. V lost 6 bases and J lost 4; bases outside the gene matches: 9. Germline V CDR1 and CDR2: MNHEY, SMNVEV (reference sequence). The CDR3 contains 15 residues.

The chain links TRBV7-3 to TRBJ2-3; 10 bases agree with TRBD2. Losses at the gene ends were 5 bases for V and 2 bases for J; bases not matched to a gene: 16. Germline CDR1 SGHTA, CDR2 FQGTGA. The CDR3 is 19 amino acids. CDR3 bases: TGTGCCAGCAGCCCCACCCGGAGCGGGGGGGAGAGATCCACAGATACGCAGTATTTT. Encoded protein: CASSPTRSGGERSTDTQYF.

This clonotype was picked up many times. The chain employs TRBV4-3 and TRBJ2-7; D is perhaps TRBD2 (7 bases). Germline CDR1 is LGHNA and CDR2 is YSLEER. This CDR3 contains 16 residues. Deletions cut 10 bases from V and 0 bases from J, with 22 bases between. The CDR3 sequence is CATRRGRGASSYEQYV. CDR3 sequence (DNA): TGCGCCACTAGGAGGGGACGGGGGGCGAGCTCCTACGAGCAGTACGTC.

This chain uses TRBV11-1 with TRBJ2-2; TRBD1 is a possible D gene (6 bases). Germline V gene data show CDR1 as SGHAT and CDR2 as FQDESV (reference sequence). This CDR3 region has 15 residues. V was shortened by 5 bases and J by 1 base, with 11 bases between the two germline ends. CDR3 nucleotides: TGTGCCAGCAGCCCTCCGGACAGGAACACCGGGGAGCTGTTTTTT. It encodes CASSPPDRNTGELFF.

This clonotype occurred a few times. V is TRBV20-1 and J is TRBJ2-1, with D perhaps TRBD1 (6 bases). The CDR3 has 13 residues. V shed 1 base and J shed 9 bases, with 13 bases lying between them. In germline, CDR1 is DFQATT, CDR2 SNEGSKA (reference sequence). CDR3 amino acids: CSARVDRGSEQFF. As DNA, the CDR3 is TGCAGTGCTAGAGTGGACAGAGGGAGTGAGCAGTTCTTC.

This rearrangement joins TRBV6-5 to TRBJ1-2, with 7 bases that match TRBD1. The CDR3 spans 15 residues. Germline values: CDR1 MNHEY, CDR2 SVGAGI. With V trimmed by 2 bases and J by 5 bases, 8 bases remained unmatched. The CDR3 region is CASSYQTGDGYGYTF. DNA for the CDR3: TGTGCCAGCAGTTACCAAACAGGGGATGGATATGGCTACACCTTC.

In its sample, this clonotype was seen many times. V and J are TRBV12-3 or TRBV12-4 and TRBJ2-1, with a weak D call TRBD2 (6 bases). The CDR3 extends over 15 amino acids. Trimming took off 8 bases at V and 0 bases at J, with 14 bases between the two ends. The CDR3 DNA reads TGTGCCAGCGGCCTGGGGGAGGTCTCCTACAATGAGCAGTTCTTC. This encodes CASGLGEVSYNEQFF.

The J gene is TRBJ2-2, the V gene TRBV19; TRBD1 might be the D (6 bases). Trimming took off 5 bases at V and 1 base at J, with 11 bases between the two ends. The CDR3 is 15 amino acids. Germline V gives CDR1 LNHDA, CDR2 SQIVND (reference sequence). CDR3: CASSDPGQNTGELFF. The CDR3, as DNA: TGTGCCAGTAGTGACCCGGGACAGAACACCGGGGAGCTGTTTTTT.

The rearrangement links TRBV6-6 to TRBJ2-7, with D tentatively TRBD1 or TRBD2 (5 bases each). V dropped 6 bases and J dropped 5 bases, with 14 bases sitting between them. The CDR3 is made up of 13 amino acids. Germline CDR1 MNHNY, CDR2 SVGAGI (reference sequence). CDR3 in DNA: TGTGCCAGCAGGCTTTCTGGGGGACACGAGCAGTACGTC. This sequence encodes CASRLSGGHEQYV.

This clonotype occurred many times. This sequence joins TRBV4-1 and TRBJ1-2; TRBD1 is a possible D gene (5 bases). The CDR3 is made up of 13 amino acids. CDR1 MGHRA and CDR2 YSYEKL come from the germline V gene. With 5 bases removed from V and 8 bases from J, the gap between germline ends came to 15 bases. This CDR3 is CASSGEGKRGYTF. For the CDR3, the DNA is TGCGCCAGCAGCGGGGAGGGGAAGAGGGGCTACACCTTC.

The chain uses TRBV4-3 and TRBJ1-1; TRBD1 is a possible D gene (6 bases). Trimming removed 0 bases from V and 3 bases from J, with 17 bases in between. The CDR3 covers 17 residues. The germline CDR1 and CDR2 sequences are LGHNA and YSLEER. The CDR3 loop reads CASSQDSTRGGDTEAFF. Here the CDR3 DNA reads TGCGCCAGCAGCCAAGATTCGACCAGGGGAGGGGACACTGAAGCTTTCTTT.

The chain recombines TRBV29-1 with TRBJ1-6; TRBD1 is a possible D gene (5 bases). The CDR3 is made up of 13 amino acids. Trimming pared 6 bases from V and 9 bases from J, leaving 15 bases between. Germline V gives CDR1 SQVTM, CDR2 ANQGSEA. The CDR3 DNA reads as TGCAGCGTAACCATGACAGAGGGTTCACCCCTCCACTTT. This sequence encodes CSVTMTEGSPLHF. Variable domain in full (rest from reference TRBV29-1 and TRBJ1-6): SAVISQKPSRDICQRGTSLTIQCQVDSQVTMMFWYRQQPGQSLTLIATANQGSEATYESGFVIDKFPISRPNLTFSTLTVSNMSPEDSSIYLCSVTMTEGSPLHFGNGTRLTVT.

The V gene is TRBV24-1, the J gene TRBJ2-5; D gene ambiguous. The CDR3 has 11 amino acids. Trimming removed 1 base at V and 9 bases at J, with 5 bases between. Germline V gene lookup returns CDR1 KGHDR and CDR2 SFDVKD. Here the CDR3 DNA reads TGTGCCACCAGTGATTTCCGGTCCCAGTACTTC. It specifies CATSDFRSQYF.

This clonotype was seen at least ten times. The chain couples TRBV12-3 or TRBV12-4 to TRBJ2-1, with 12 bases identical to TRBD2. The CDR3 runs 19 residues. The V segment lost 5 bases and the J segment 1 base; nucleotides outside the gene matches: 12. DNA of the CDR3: TGTGCCAGCAGTCCCTCAACTAGCGGGGGGCTCCTTTCCTACAATGAGCAGTTCTTC. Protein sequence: CASSPSTSGGLLSYNEQFF.

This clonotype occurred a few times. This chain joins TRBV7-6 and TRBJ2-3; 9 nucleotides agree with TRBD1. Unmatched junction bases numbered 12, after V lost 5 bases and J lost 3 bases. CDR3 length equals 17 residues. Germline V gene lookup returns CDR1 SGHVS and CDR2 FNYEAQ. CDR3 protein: CASSPRTGTGTTDTQYF. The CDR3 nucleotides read TGTGCCAGCAGCCCGCGCACCGGGACAGGGACGACAGATACGCAGTATTTT.

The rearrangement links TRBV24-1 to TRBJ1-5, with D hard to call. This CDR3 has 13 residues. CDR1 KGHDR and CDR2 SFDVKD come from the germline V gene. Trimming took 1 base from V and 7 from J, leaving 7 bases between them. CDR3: CATSDFGVQPQHF. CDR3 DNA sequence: TGTGCCACCAGTGATTTTGGGGTCCAGCCCCAGCATTTT.

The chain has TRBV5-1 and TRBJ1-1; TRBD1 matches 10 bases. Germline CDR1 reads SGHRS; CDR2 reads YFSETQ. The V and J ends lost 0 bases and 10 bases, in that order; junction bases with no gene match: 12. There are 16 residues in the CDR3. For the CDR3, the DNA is TGCGCCAGCAGCTTGGGGGACAGGGGATACGAGAGACGAGCTTTCTTT. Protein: CASSLGDRGYERRAFF.

The CDR3 protein is CASSPASANTGELFF. In nucleotides, the CDR3 is TGTGCCAGCTCACCAGCGTCGGCGAACACCGGGGAGCTGTTTTTT. The chain joins TRBV18 to TRBJ2-2; D call uncertain. CDR1 KGHSH and CDR2 LQKENI come from the germline V gene. V shed 2 bases and J shed 0 bases, with 7 bases lying between them. CDR3 length: 15 amino acids.

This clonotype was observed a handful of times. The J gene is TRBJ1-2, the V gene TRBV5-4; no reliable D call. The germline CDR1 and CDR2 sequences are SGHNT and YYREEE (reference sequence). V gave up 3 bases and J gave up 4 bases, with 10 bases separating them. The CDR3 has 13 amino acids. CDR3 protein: CASSYEKSYGYTF. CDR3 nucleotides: TGTGCCAGCAGCTATGAGAAGTCCTATGGCTACACCTTC.

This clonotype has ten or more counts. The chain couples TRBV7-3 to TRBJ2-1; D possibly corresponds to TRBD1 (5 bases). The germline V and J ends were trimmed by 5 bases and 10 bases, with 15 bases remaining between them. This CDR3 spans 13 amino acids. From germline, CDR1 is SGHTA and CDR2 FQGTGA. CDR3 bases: TGTGCCAGCAGCCCTTCTAGGTCAGGGGAGCAGTTCTTC. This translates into CASSPSRSGEQFF.

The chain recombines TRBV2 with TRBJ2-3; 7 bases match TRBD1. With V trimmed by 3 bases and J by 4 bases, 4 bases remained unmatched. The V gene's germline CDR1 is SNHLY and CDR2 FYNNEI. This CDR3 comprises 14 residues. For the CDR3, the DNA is TGTGCCAGCAGTGAGAGGGGGCAGTCAGATACGCAGTATTTT. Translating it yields CASSERGQSDTQYF.

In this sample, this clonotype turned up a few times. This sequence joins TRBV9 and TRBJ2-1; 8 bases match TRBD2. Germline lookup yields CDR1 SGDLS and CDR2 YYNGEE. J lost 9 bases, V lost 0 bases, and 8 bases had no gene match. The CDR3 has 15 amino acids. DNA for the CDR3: TGTGCCAGCAGCGTAGCCGGGAGGGCCGAGGGTGAGCAGTTCTTC. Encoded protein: CASSVAGRAEGEQFF.

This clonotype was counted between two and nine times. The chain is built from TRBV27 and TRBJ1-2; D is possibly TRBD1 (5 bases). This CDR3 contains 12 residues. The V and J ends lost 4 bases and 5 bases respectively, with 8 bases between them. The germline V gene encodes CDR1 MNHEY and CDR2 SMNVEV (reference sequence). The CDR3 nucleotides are TGTGCCAGCAGTTACCAGGGATATGGCTACACCTTC. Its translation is CASSYQGYGYTF.

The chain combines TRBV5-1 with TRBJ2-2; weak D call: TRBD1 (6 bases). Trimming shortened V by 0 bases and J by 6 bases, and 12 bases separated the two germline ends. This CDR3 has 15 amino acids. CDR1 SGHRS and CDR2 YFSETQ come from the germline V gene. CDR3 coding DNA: TGCGCCAGCAGCTTGGGACAGGCGGCGGCCGGGGAGCTGTTTTTT. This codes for CASSLGQAAAGELFF.

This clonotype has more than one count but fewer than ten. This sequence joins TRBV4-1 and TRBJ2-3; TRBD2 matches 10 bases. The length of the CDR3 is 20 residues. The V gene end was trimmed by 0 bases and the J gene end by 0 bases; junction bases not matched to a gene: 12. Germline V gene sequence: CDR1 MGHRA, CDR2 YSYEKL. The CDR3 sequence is CASSQERNSGGYASTDTQYF. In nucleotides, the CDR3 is TGCGCCAGCAGCCAAGAGCGTAATAGCGGGGGGTATGCTAGCACAGATACGCAGTATTTT.

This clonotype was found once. The CDR3 reads CASSKRDPTGELFF. DNA for the CDR3: TGTGCCAGCAGCAAGAGGGACCCGACCGGGGAGCTGTTTTTT. This sequence joins TRBV21-1 and TRBJ2-2; TRBD2 was called by the table and not checked on the DNA. TRBV21-1 is listed as a pseudogene. CDR3 length equals 14 residues.

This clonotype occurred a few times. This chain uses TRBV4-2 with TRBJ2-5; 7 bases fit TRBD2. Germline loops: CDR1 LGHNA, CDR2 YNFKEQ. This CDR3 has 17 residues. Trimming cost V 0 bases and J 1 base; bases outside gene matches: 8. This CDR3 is CASSQEVLAVGQETQYF. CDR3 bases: TGTGCCAGCAGCCAAGAGGTTCTAGCGGTGGGCCAAGAGACCCAGTACTTC.

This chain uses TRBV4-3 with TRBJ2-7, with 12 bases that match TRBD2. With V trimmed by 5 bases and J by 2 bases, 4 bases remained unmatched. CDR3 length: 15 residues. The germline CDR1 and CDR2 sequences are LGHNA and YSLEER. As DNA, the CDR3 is TGCGCCAGCAGCTACACTAGCGGGGGGCCCTACGAGCAGTACTTC. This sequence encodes CASSYTSGGPYEQYF.